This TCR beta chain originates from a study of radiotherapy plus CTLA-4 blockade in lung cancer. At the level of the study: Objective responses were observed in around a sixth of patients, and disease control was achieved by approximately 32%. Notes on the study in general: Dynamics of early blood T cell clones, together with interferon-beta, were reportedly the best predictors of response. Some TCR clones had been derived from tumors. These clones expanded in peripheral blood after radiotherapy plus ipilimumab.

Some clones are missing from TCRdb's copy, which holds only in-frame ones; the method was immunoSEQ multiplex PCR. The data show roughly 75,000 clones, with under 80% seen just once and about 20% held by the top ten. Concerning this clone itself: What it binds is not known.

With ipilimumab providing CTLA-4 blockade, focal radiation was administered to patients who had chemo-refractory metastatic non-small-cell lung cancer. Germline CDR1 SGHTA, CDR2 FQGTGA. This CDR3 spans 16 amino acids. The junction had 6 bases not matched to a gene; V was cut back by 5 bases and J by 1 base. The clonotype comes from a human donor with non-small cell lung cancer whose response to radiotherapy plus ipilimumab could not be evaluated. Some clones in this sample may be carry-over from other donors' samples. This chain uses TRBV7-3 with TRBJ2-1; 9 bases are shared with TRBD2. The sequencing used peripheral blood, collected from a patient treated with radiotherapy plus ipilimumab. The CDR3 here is CASSGLSGGSYNEQFF. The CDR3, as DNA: TGTGCCAGCAGCGGACTGAGCGGGGGGTCCTACAATGAGCAGTTCTTC.